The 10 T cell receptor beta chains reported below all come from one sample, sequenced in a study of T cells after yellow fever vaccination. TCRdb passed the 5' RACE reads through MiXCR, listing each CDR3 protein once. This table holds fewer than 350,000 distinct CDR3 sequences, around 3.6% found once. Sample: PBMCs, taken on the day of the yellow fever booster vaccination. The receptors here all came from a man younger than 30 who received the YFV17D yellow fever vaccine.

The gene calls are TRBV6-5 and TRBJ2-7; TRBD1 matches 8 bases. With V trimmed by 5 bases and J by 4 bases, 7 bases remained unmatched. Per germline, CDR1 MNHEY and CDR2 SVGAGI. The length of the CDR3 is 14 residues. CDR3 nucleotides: TGTGCCAGCAGTCCCGGGACAGGAGTATACGAGCAGTACGTC. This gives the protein CASSPGTGVYEQYV.

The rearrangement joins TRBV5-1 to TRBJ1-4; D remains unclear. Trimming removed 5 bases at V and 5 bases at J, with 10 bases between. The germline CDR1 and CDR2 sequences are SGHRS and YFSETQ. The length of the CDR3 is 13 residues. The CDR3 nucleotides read TGCGCCAGCAGGGTGACACGAAATGAAAAACTGTTTTTT. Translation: CASRVTRNEKLFF.

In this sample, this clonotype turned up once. CDR3 coding DNA: TGCAGTGCTAGTCAGGTGATTCGGGAGCAGTTCTTC. The encoded protein is CSASQVIREQFF. The chain couples TRBV20-1 to TRBJ2-1; the D is unclear. The germline V gene encodes CDR1 DFQATT and CDR2 SNEGSKA (reference sequence). This CDR3 spans 12 amino acids. Trimming took 3 bases from V and 10 from J, leaving 13 bases between them.

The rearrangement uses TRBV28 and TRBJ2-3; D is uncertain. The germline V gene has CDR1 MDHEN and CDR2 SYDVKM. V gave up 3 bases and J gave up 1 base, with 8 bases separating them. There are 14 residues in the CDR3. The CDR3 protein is CASSLELGTDTQYF. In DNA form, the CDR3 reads TGTGCCAGCAGTTTGGAGCTGGGCACAGATACGCAGTATTTT.

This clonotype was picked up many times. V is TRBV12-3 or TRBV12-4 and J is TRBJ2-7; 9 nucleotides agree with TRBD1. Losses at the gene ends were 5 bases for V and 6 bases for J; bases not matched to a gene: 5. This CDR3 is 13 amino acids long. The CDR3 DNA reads TGTGCCAGCAGTCCGGGACAGGGACGCGAGCAGTACTTC. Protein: CASSPGQGREQYF.

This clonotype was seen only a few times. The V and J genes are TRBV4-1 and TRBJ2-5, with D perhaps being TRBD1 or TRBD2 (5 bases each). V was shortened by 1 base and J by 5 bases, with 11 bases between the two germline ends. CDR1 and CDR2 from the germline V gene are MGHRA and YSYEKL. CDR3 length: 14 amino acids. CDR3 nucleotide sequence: TGCGCCAGCAGCCAAGGGGGACGAGGGGAGACCCAGTACTTC. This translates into CASSQGGRGETQYF.

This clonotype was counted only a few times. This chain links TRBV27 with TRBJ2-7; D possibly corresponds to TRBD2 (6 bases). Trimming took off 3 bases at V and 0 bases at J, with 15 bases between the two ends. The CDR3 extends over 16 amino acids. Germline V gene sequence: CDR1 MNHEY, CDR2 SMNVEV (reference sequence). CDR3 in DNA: TGTGCCAGCAGTTTCTTTAGCGGAGAACTCTCCTACGAGCAGTACTTC. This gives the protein CASSFFSGELSYEQYF.

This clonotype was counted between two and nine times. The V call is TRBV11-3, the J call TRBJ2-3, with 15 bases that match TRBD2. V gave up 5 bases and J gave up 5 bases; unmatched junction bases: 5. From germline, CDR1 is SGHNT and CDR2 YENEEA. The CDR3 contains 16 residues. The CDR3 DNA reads TGTGCCAGCAGCCCGCGGACTAGCGGGGGGGTAGATACGCAGTATTTT. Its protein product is CASSPRTSGGVDTQYF.

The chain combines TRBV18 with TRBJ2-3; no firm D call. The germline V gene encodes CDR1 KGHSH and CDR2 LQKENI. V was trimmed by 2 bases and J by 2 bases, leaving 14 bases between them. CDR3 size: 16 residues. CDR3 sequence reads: CASSPTGPPDTDTQYF. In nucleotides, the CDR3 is TGTGCCAGCTCACCAACGGGCCCGCCTGACACAGATACGCAGTATTTT. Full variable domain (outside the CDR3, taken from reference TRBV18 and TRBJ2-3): NAGVMQNPRHLVRRRGQEARLRCSPMKGHSHVYWYRQLPEEGLKFMVYLQKENIIDESGMPKERFSAEFPKEGPSILRIQQVVRGDSAAYFCASSPTGPPDTDTQYFGPGTRLTVL.

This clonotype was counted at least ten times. The CDR3 sequence: CANLDRPDSGNTIYF. The CDR3 DNA is TGTGCCAACCTAGACCGCCCCGACTCTGGAAACACCATATATTTT. This sequence joins TRBV21-1 and TRBJ1-3; the table's D call TRBD1 went unverified against the DNA. TRBV21-1 is flagged as a pseudogene. The CDR3 totals 15 residues.